This T cell receptor beta chain was identified in a study of human T cells and chemical hapten exposure. General study findings and limits: Counts of TCRs above 1 in 1000 frequency stayed unchanged with DPC sensitization. Expanded TCRs made up significantly more big CDR3 similarity clusters than controls did.

Time point here: patch test 3, about 24 weeks after DPC sensitization. Regarding treatment: therapeutic diphenylcyclopropenone sensitization with weekly scalp DPC. Total RNA came from unfractionated whole blood. From the RACE reads, TCRdb called clonotypes with MiXCR, one entry per CDR3 protein. Among some 62,000 distinct CDR3 sequences listed, approximately 10% were seen once. The germline gives CDR1 SEHNR, CDR2 FQNEAQ (reference sequence). Deletions cut 4 bases from V and 0 bases from J, with 8 bases between. The CDR3 totals 14 residues. The sample holds many counts of this clonotype. Its antigen is not known.

The sequence derives from a woman in her 30s with alopecia areata. Some clones in this sample may be carry-over from other donors' samples. The chain employs TRBV7-9 and TRBJ2-3; D is perhaps TRBD2 (5 bases). Sequencing was performed on whole blood, taken in connection with sensitization to the hapten diphenylcyclopropenone (DPC). The CDR3 region is CASSSWTSTDTQYF. The CDR3, as DNA: TGTGCCAGCAGCTCATGGACTAGCACAGATACGCAGTATTTT.